This T cell receptor beta chain was found in a study of OX40 agonist ivuxolimab in advanced cancers. Method: immunoSEQ multiplex PCR; TCRdb's copy keeps in-frame clones and lacks some. The table has around 25,000 clones, 78% seen once. This CDR3 has 14 amino acids. Germline V gene lookup returns CDR1 LNHDA and CDR2 SQIVND (reference sequence). V lost 3 bases to trimming and J lost 2 bases, with 10 bases between them. This TCR was recovered from an adult with an advanced solid tumor such as melanoma, head and neck, liver or kidney cancer. Sequencing used CD4+ or CD8+ T cells sorted from blood, obtained in a trial of the OX40 agonist ivuxolimab. The rearrangement uses TRBV19 and TRBJ1-1, with no clear D. The CDR3 nucleotides are TGTGCCAGTAGTATCTCGGGCGCAAACACTGAAGCTTTCTTT. This translates into CASSISGANTEAFF. The whole variable domain, remainder taken from reference TRBV19 and TRBJ1-1, is DGGITQSPKYLFRKEGQNVTLSCEQNLNHDAMYWYRQDPGQGLRLIYYSQIVNDFQKGDIAEGYSVSREKKESFPLTVTSAQKNPTAFYLCASSISGANTEAFFGQGTRLTVV.